In its sample, the clone carrying this T cell receptor beta chain was seen once. Its target is unknown. This entry belongs to a study of cytomegalovirus exposure and HLA in healthy donors. Study-level information: Earlier, 110 million or so unique TCR beta sequences were recovered from around 180 million T cells by an analysis. Study-level points and caveats: In an earlier analysis, productive rearrangement rates for most beta V segments clustered near 87% or 30%. Relative to the approximately 680-donor mean, N-insertions were reportedly fewer in an Asian-associated ancestry cluster in a later analysis. The presence/absence work took it that sequencing depth was about the same across donors.

Germline V gene data show CDR1 as SGHVS and CDR2 as FQNEAQ. The CDR3 has 15 residues. V dropped 4 bases and J dropped 4 bases, with 16 bases sitting between them. The PCR had 60 Vbeta and 13 Jbeta primers. Sequencing was performed with immunoSEQ multiplex PCR; in TCRdb, only in-frame clones are kept and a portion is missing. This table holds about 130,000 clones, less than 80% found once. The clonotype was recovered from a man aged 50-60 years in good health and CMV-seropositive. This chain links TRBV7-8 with TRBJ1-2; D gene ambiguous. Sequenced material: PBMCs. DNA of the CDR3: TGTGCCAGCAGCTCCTCCGGGGTTGGTTCCTATGGCTACACCTTC. Encoded protein: CASSSSGVGSYGYTF.